These T cell receptor beta chains were read from a single sample in a study of cytomegalovirus exposure and HLA in healthy donors. The table came from immunoSEQ multiplex PCR; TCRdb's copy has only in-frame clones and leaves some out. The sample contains 170,000 or so clones, over 70% of which appear only once. The material sequenced was PBMCs. Receptor source: a woman aged 25 to 39 in good health and CMV-seropositive. CDR3s include the opening cysteine and the closing phenylalanine or tryptophan. A D gene is named only where the DNA matches it firmly. Size is stated for part of the rows, as once, few or many counts, or as a class when the clone is expanded.

clone_size,d_call,v_call,j_call,cdr3_aa,cdr3_nt
NA,TRBD1,TRBV9,TRBJ2-7,CASSETGQGALYEQYF,TGTGCCAGCAGCGAAACGGGACAGGGGGCCCTCTACGAGCAGTACTTC
NA,NA,TRBV7-2,TRBJ1-1,CATKGNLNTEAFF,TGTGCCACCAAGGGGAATCTGAACACTGAAGCTTTCTTT
NA,NA,TRBV5-1,TRBJ2-7,CASSRRPASGYEQYF,TGCGCCAGCAGCCGAAGACCCGCGTCGGGCTACGAGCAGTACTTC
NA,TRBD1,TRBV28,TRBJ2-7,CASTPGQGPYEQYF,TGTGCCAGCACACCGGGACAGGGACCCTACGAGCAGTACTTC
NA,TRBD1,TRBV27,TRBJ2-7,CASSFSRGPVPYEQYF,TGTGCCAGCAGTTTCTCCAGGGGGCCGGTTCCCTACGAGCAGTACTTC
many,NA,TRBV2,TRBJ1-2,CASRGFLGEGSGYTF,TGTGCCAGCAGGGGCTTCCTTGGGGAAGGGAGTGGCTACACCTTC
NA,NA,TRBV30,TRBJ2-7,CAWNQGSYEQYF,TGTGCCTGGAACCAGGGGTCCTACGAGCAGTACTTC
few,TRBD2,TRBV5-6,TRBJ2-1,CASSFLAGAYNEQFF,TGTGCCAGCAGCTTCCTAGCGGGGGCCTACAATGAGCAGTTCTTC
NA,TRBD2,TRBV11-2,TRBJ2-1,CASSGRTSVDEQFF,TGTGCCAGCAGCGGGCGGACTAGCGTCGATGAGCAGTTCTTC
NA,TRBD1,TRBV29-1,TRBJ1-3,CSVGTGGLRNTIYF,TGCAGCGTGGGGACAGGGGGGTTGCGGAACACCATATATTTT
few,TRBD2,TRBV5-1,TRBJ2-3,CASSFGAREPPDTQYF,TGCGCCAGCAGCTTCGGGGCGCGGGAGCCCCCAGATACGCAGTATTTT
NA,NA,TRBV15,TRBJ2-1,CATSRRDSEQFF,TGTGCCACCAGCAGGCGGGATAGTGAGCAGTTCTTC
NA,NA,TRBV5-1,TRBJ1-1,CASSLRTGLGTEAFF,TGCGCCAGCAGCTTAAGAACAGGGTTGGGCACTGAAGCTTTCTTT
NA,NA,TRBV28,TRBJ2-7,CASSPGAISSYEQYF,TGTGCCAGCAGTCCAGGCGCGATTAGCTCCTACGAGCAGTACTTC
NA,NA,TRBV7-2,TRBJ1-2,CASIPGPGITYGYTF,TGTGCCAGCATACCTGGGCCGGGGATAACCTATGGCTACACCTTC
NA,NA,TRBV15,TRBJ1-1,CATSGSGQPNTEAFF,TGTGCCACCAGCGGATCCGGACAGCCGAACACTGAAGCTTTCTTT
NA,NA,TRBV15,TRBJ2-7,CATSRGRARDEQYF,TGTGCCACCAGCAGAGGCAGGGCTCGCGACGAGCAGTACTTC
NA,TRBD2,TRBV7-6,TRBJ2-7,CASSLEVSGTNYEQYF,TGTGCCAGCAGCTTAGAGGTGAGCGGGACGAATTACGAGCAGTACTTC
NA,NA,TRBV5-1,TRBJ2-7,CASSGEQGPFYYEQYF,TGCGCCAGCAGCGGTGAACAGGGTCCCTTTTACTACGAGCAGTACTTC
NA,TRBD2,TRBV10-1,TRBJ2-7,CARVLATDYEQYF,TGCGCCAGGGTACTAGCGACAGACTACGAGCAGTACTTC
NA,NA,TRBV10-3,TRBJ2-5,CAIKEQTDGTQYF,TGTGCCATCAAGGAACAGACCGACGGGACCCAGTACTTC
NA,NA,TRBV6-5,TRBJ1-1,CASRGRRNTEAFF,TGTGCCAGCAGGGGGCGTCGGAACACTGAAGCTTTCTTT
NA,NA,TRBV7-6,TRBJ1-1,CASSPRRANTEAFF,TGTGCCAGCAGCCCCCGGAGGGCGAACACTGAAGCTTTCTTT
NA,TRBD1,TRBV5-1,TRBJ2-7,CASSLGDSTYEQYF,TGCGCCAGCAGCTTGGGGGACAGCACCTACGAGCAGTACTTC
few,NA,TRBV5-1,TRBJ2-7,CASRPTPGQSYEQYF,TGCGCCAGCAGGCCAACTCCCGGACAGAGCTACGAGCAGTACTTC
NA,TRBD2,TRBV7-9,TRBJ2-2,CASSSPGLAETGELFF,TGTGCCAGCAGCTCACCCGGACTAGCGGAGACCGGGGAGCTGTTTTTT
NA,NA,TRBV6-1,TRBJ2-2,CASSEGAPPGELFF,TGTGCCAGCAGTGAAGGCGCCCCCCCGGGGGAGCTGTTTTTT
NA,TRBD2,TRBV5-4,TRBJ2-7,CASSPGGVYEQYF,TGTGCCAGCAGCCCCGGGGGGGTCTACGAGCAGTACTTC
NA,TRBD2,TRBV27,TRBJ2-1,CASSLSGTSGGSYNEQFF,TGTGCCAGCAGTTTATCCGGGACTAGCGGGGGTTCCTACAATGAGCAGTTCTTC
NA,TRBD2,TRBV5-6,TRBJ2-3,CASSSTVASGRITDTQYF,TGTGCCAGCAGCTCGACGGTGGCTAGCGGGAGAATCACAGATACGCAGTATTTT
NA,TRBD1,TRBV5-1,TRBJ2-7,CASSLGQGAEQYF,TGCGCCAGCAGCTTGGGACAGGGGGCTGAGCAGTACTTC
NA,NA,TRBV28,TRBJ2-7,CASSSPHLGDSYEQYF,TGTGCCAGCAGTTCACCCCACCTCGGGGACTCCTACGAGCAGTACTTC
NA,NA,TRBV7-6,TRBJ1-3,CASSLGTKTHTIYF,TGTGCCAGCAGTTTGGGGACAAAAACTCACACCATATATTTT